The source of this T cell receptor beta chain is a study of long-term antiretroviral therapy in people with HIV. Findings and limits, study-wide: Information pertaining to ART adherence, viral resistance or therapeutic modifications was not obtained.

A note on this clone: Antigen unknown.

The CDR3 contains 16 residues. CDR1 SGHRS and CDR2 YFSETQ come from the germline V gene. V lost 0 bases and J 4 bases, leaving 16 bases between the germline ends. The authors ran the immunoSEQ assay, v3.0, at survey level. For every sample, sequencing targeted roughly 40,000-55,000 T-cell genomes. Method: immunoSEQ multiplex PCR; TCRdb's copy keeps in-frame clones and lacks some. Found here are tens of thousands of clones, approximately 82% of them singletons; the top ten hold 3.5% to 6%. The TCR originated in a man younger than 35 with HIV. The starting material was unsorted PBMCs, obtained 0.5 years after starting antiretroviral therapy. The chain employs TRBV5-1 and TRBJ1-2; perhaps TRBD1 as D (5 bases). CDR3 in DNA: TGCGCCAGCAGCTTGGCCGAATTGGGACCCGGCTATGGCTACACCTTC. Amino acids: CASSLAELGPGYGYTF.